The T cell receptor beta chain described here comes from a study of blood T cell repertoires in COVID-19. Study summary: Sites in the United States, Italy and Spain provided acute and convalescent COVID-19 samples.

V was cut by 6 bases and J by 2 bases, with 13 bases left in between. The CDR3 is 15 amino acids. Germline V CDR1 and CDR2: MDHEN, SYDVKM. The study recruited people aged about 18 to 95 years across roughly 25 US areas. Either two negative PCRs, clearance, or symptom resolution qualified Cohort 3 donors as recovered. Original handling: For nucleated cells, counts were estimated from reference gene primer amplification. TCRdb keeps only in-frame clones here, not all; method: immunoSEQ multiplex PCR. For V, J and clone size, that table is used; D and trimming come from the DNA. The sample includes roughly 330,000 clones, around 90% of them seen just once.

This receptor was taken from a woman aged 25 to 39 who had recovered from COVID-19. Sequenced material: PBMCs or T cells enriched from blood (not recorded which). The genes are TRBV28 and TRBJ2-2; weak D call: TRBD1 (6 bases). CDR3 in amino acids: CASRERTVNTGELFF. The CDR3 region has the DNA TGTGCCAGCAGGGAACGGACAGTAAACACCGGGGAGCTGTTTTTT.